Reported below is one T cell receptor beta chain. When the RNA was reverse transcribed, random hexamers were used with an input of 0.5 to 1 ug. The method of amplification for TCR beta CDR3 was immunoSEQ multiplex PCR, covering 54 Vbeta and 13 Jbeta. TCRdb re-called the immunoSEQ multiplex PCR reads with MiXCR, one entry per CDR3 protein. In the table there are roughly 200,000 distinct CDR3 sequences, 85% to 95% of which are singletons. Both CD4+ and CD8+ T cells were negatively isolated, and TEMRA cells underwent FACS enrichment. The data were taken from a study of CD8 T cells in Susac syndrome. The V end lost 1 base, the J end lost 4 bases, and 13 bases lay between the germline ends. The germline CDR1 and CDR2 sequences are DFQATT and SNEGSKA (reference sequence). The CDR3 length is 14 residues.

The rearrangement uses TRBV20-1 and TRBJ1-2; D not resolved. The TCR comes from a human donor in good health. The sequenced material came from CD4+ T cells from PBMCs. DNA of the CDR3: TGCAGTGCTAGAGTAGTCGCAGGCTCCTATGGCTACACCTTC. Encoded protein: CSARVVAGSYGYTF.